These 23 T cell receptor beta chains share one sample of origin, sequenced in a study of CD8 T cells in ankylosing spondylitis. TCRdb re-analysed the 5' RACE reads in MiXCR, keeping a single row per CDR3 protein. The sample yields about 130,000 distinct CDR3 sequences, approximately 7.4% seen once. Sequencing was performed on blood, either unsorted or a sorted T cell fraction (not recorded which). These TCRs come from a female donor with ankylosing spondylitis or in good health (not recorded which).

This clonotype came up many times. The rearrangement joins TRBV29-1 to TRBJ1-2; no definite D call. Germline loops: CDR1 SQVTM, CDR2 ANQGSEA. There are 13 residues in the CDR3. Trimming pared 4 bases from V and 2 bases from J, leaving 11 bases between. The CDR3 bases are TGCAGCGTTGGAAGGACGGAGAACTATGGCTACACCTTC. Its protein is CSVGRTENYGYTF.

This clonotype was recorded many times. The chain is built from TRBV4-2 and TRBJ2-5; D may be TRBD2 (5 bases). Trimming stripped 5 bases from V and 2 bases from J, with 12 bases between. The CDR3 consists of 14 residues. Germline CDR1 is LGHNA and CDR2 is YNFKEQ. The CDR3 coding sequence is TGTGCCAGCAGCGGACGACTATATCAAGAGACCCAGTACTTC. Its protein product is CASSGRLYQETQYF.

This clonotype was recorded many times. V and J are TRBV7-2 and TRBJ1-1; 7 positions match TRBD1. V was pared by 5 bases and J by 2 bases, with 14 bases of the junction left unmatched. Germline CDR1 reads SGHTA; CDR2 reads FQGNSA. This CDR3 comprises 17 residues. CDR3 sequence: CASSPRDPGQLNTEAFF. CDR3 in DNA: TGTGCCAGCAGCCCGAGAGATCCGGGACAGTTAAACACTGAAGCTTTCTTT.

The gene calls are TRBV7-2 and TRBJ1-1; maybe TRBD1 (5 bases). In germline, CDR1 is SGHTA, CDR2 FQGNSA. The CDR3 covers 17 residues. Deletions cut 1 base from V and 0 bases from J, with 15 bases between. The CDR3 coding sequence is TGTGCCAGCAGCTTAGGATTTGGGGGTCTCTTGAACACTGAAGCTTTCTTT. Its protein product is CASSLGFGGLLNTEAFF.

In the case of this clonotype: A much bigger clone sits one base away, suggesting this may be a read error. The DNA of the CDR3 is TGCGGTGCTAGAGGGGACGGCTACGAGCAGTACTTC. It is translated as CGARGDGYEQYF. V is TRBV20-1 and J is TRBJ2-7; possibly TRBD1 or TRBD2 for D (5 bases each). This CDR3 is 12 amino acids long. Germline lookup yields CDR1 DFQATT and CDR2 SNEGSKA (reference sequence).

This clonotype came up many times. The rearrangement links TRBV7-9 to TRBJ1-1, with a possible D match to TRBD1 (5 bases). Germline values: CDR1 SEHNR, CDR2 FQNEAQ (reference sequence). V lost 8 bases and J lost 4, with 17 bases in between. This CDR3 is 14 amino acids long. The CDR3 DNA reads as TGTGCCAGCCGGGTAGGCAGGGACGTCACTGAAGCTTTCTTT. Amino acids: CASRVGRDVTEAFF.

Ten or more counts support this clonotype. CDR3 loop: CSAYSDREHEQFF. CDR3 nucleotides: TGCAGTGCTTATAGTGACAGGGAGCATGAGCAGTTCTTC. The V call is TRBV20-1, the J call TRBJ2-1; 7 bases are a match to TRBD1. The germline V gene encodes CDR1 DFQATT and CDR2 SNEGSKA (reference sequence). CDR3 size: 13 residues. The junction had 9 bases not matched to a gene; V was cut back by 5 bases and J by 8 bases.

This clonotype was seen repeatedly, ten times or more. This chain uses TRBV18 with TRBJ1-1; 9 bases match TRBD1. Germline trimming cut 3 bases from V and 4 bases from J; bases unmatched to any gene: 9. Per the germline V gene, CDR1 is KGHSH and CDR2 is LQKENI. The CDR3 has 16 amino acids. CDR3 DNA: TGTGCCAGCTCACCCGGACAGGGGTCGCGGAGCACTGAAGCTTTCTTT. Its translation: CASSPGQGSRSTEAFF.

The rearrangement uses TRBV30 and TRBJ1-2; no clear D. From germline, CDR1 is GTSNPN and CDR2 SVGIG (reference sequence). The CDR3 sequence is 15 residues long. The V gene lost 3 bases and the J gene lost 0 bases, with 14 bases spanning the gap. The CDR3 region is CAWRLTGRSNYGYTF. The CDR3 DNA reads TGTGCCTGGAGGCTAACCGGACGGTCTAACTATGGCTACACCTTC.

This clonotype was seen many times. The chain uses TRBV28 and TRBJ2-7, with D unclear. The CDR3 has 12 residues. The germline V gene encodes CDR1 MDHEN and CDR2 SYDVKM. V dropped 3 bases and J dropped 3 bases, with 6 bases sitting between them. The CDR3: CASSLNRYEQYF. For the CDR3, the DNA is TGTGCCAGCAGTTTGAACCGCTACGAGCAGTACTTC.

This clonotype has a count of ten or more. The V gene is TRBV6-6, the J gene TRBJ1-4; D unresolved. The CDR3 sequence is 13 residues long. V lost 5 bases and J 8 bases, leaving 12 bases between the germline ends. CDR1 MNHNY and CDR2 SVGAGI come from the germline V gene (reference sequence). This CDR3 reads CASSPEGREKLFF. In DNA form, the CDR3 reads TGTGCCAGCAGTCCGGAAGGTCGGGAAAAACTGTTTTTT.

In its sample, this clonotype was seen many times. V usage is TRBV5-1 and J usage is TRBJ1-1; perhaps TRBD1 as D (5 bases). Germline V lookup: CDR1 SGHRS, CDR2 YFSETQ. The CDR3 consists of 14 residues. V was cut by 0 bases and J by 1 base, with 7 bases left in between. CDR3 coding DNA: TGCGCCAGCAGCTTGGAGACAGCGAACACTGAAGCTTTCTTT. Translated: CASSLETANTEAFF.

At least ten counts were recorded for this clonotype. The chain couples TRBV28 to TRBJ1-1, with D unclear. The germline V gene has CDR1 MDHEN and CDR2 SYDVKM. The length of the CDR3 is 14 residues. V shed 5 bases and J shed 0 bases, with 10 bases lying between them. The CDR3: CASSGGAVNTEAFF. CDR3 sequence (DNA): TGTGCCAGCAGTGGCGGCGCGGTGAACACTGAAGCTTTCTTT.

This clonotype has ten or more counts. The chain combines TRBV6-2 or TRBV6-3 with TRBJ2-5; D is possibly TRBD2 (5 bases). Germline-derived CDR1 and CDR2 are MNHEY and SVGEGT. This CDR3 has 15 residues. The V end was cut by 6 bases, the J end by 1 base, with 15 bases between. The CDR3: CASSLPGSGQETQYF. The CDR3 nucleotides are TGTGCCAGCAGCCTCCCGGGAAGCGGCCAAGAGACCCAGTACTTC.

The chain couples TRBV2 to TRBJ2-6; no firm D call. CDR3 length: 17 amino acids. V lost 4 bases and J 4 bases, leaving 17 bases between the germline ends. Looked up from germline, CDR1 is SNHLY and CDR2 is FYNNEI. This CDR3 reads CASSGTAGPSGANVLTF. In DNA form, the CDR3 reads TGTGCCAGCAGTGGGACGGCCGGGCCGTCGGGGGCCAACGTCCTGACTTTC.

At least ten counts were recorded for this clonotype. The chain has TRBV4-3 and TRBJ2-7; unclear D gene. The ends were cut back, 5 bases at V and 1 base at J, with 15 bases in the middle. Germline lookup yields CDR1 LGHNA and CDR2 YSLEER. This CDR3 is built from 15 residues. CDR3 in DNA: TGCGCCAGCAGCTTCGGGTCCACAACATCCTACGAGCAGTACTTC. This encodes CASSFGSTTSYEQYF.

In this sample, this clonotype turned up many times. This rearrangement joins TRBV4-2 to TRBJ2-1; D tentatively reads TRBD1 or TRBD2 (5 bases each). Germline V lookup: CDR1 LGHNA, CDR2 YNFKEQ. V shed 1 base and J shed 9 bases, with 10 bases lying between them. The CDR3 has 13 residues. Written as DNA, the CDR3 is TGTGCCAGCAGCCAAGGTTGGGACGTTGAGCAGTTCTTC. This translates into CASSQGWDVEQFF.

Many counts were recorded for this clonotype. The chain is built from TRBV5-1 and TRBJ1-1; a possible D gene is TRBD1 (6 bases). This CDR3 is built from 14 residues. The germline gives CDR1 SGHRS, CDR2 YFSETQ. Trimming left V 4 bases short and J 1 base short, with 11 bases between. CDR3 loop: CASSVQGSNTEAFF. DNA for the CDR3: TGCGCCAGCAGCGTACAGGGATCGAACACTGAAGCTTTCTTT.

The genes are TRBV5-4 and TRBJ2-3; D may be TRBD1 or TRBD2 (5 bases each). Trimming pared 4 bases from V and 0 bases from J, leaving 12 bases between. This CDR3 contains 15 residues. The germline V gene has CDR1 SGHNT and CDR2 YYREEE (reference sequence). DNA of the CDR3: TGTGCCAGCAGCCCCGGGGCAGGGAGCACAGATACGCAGTATTTT. Encoded protein: CASSPGAGSTDTQYF.

Many counts were recorded for this clonotype. V usage is TRBV28 and J usage is TRBJ1-6; D is possibly TRBD1 (6 bases). Trimming took 6 bases from V and 5 from J, leaving 8 bases between them. This CDR3 has 13 residues. In germline, CDR1 is MDHEN, CDR2 SYDVKM. DNA of the CDR3: TGTGCCAGCAGCGAGGGGGATAATTCACCCCTCCACTTT. Encoded protein: CASSEGDNSPLHF.

The sample holds many counts of this clonotype. The chain joins TRBV20-1 to TRBJ2-7; D remains ambiguous. The CDR3 spans 14 residues. V lost 1 base, J lost 4 bases, and 14 bases lay in between. Germline loops: CDR1 DFQATT, CDR2 SNEGSKA (reference sequence). CDR3 coding DNA: TGCAGTGCTAGAGGCGTTACGAGTCCATACGAGCAGTACTTC. Encoded protein: CSARGVTSPYEQYF.

This clonotype was recorded a few times. This chain uses TRBV5-6 with TRBJ1-1, with 8 bases lining up with TRBD1. V was clipped by 1 base and J by 5 bases; unmatched bases: 10. The length of the CDR3 is 16 residues. The germline gives CDR1 SGHDT, CDR2 YYEEEE. The CDR3 sequence is CASSLSQGALGTEAFF. The CDR3 DNA reads TGTGCCAGCAGCTTGAGTCAGGGGGCGTTGGGGACTGAAGCTTTCTTT.

The sample holds many counts of this clonotype. The V call is TRBV3-1, the J call TRBJ2-7; no reliable D call. Trimming took off 1 base at V and 7 bases at J, with 5 bases between the two ends. The CDR3 extends over 11 amino acids. The germline V gene has CDR1 LGHDT and CDR2 YNNKEL (reference sequence). Here the CDR3 reads CASSQGEEQYF. The CDR3 region has the DNA TGTGCCAGCAGCCAAGGGGAAGAGCAGTACTTC.